The clone carrying this T cell receptor (beta chain) was found a few times. TCRdb independently ran MiXCR on the RT-PCR reads; one entry per CDR3 protein. The sample has around 200,000 distinct CDR3 sequences; 10% to 15% are singletons. This sample is drawn from a study of response to subunit inactivated influenza vaccine. The germline V gene encodes CDR1 DFQATT and CDR2 SNEGSKA (reference sequence). CDR3 length equals 14 residues. V shed 4 bases and J shed 4 bases, with 14 bases lying between them. The same sample was also studied in work on T cells expressing NK-cell markers. That study reports: 5'RACE template switching with UMIs produced the TCR beta cDNA. The TCR beta repertoires originated in sorted CD3+CD56+NKG2C+, CD3+CD56+NKG2C- and CD3+CD56-NKG2C+ T cells. Also leading the CD3+CD56-NKG2C+ fraction in a few donors were these clonotypes. Specificity for HCMV among expanded NKG2C+ T cell clones was not established.

The chain links TRBV20-1 to TRBJ2-1; D might be TRBD1 or TRBD2, each matching 5 bases. The sequencing here drew on CD8+ T cells sorted from PBMCs, taken less than 13 days after vaccination. This TCR derives from a man in his fifties who received an inactivated influenza vaccine. The CDR3 DNA sequence: TGCAGTGCTAAACCGGGACCAGGATACAATGAGCAGTTCTTC. Protein product: CSAKPGPGYNEQFF.